These T cell receptor beta chains were read from a single sample in a study of blood T cells in healthy people across ages. TCRdb independently ran MiXCR on the 5' RACE reads; one entry per CDR3 protein. The sample has some 1.8 million distinct CDR3 sequences; about 39% are singletons. Material for sequencing was blood. The receptors were gathered from a human donor in good health. CDR3s include the opening cysteine and the closing phenylalanine or tryptophan. D genes are given only for firm matches. Some rows mark clone size as missing; the rest say once, few, many or name a class of expanded clone.

size	V	J	D	CDR3	DNA
many	TRBV7-8	TRBJ2-7	TRBD1	CASSPSGGQEKTYEQYF	TGTGCCAGCAGCCCCTCAGGGGGACAGGAAAAAACCTACGAGCAGTACTTC
many	TRBV5-1	TRBJ2-1	.	CASSLRAGYNEQFF	TGTGCCAGCAGCCTCCGGGCAGGCTACAATGAGCAGTTCTTC
few	TRBV12-5	TRBJ1-2	TRBD1	CASGLSGTGVNLDGYTF	TGTGCTAGTGGTCTATCCGGGACAGGGGTTAACCTAGATGGCTACACCTTC
.	TRBV5-1	TRBJ2-4	.	CASSLTAPANIQYF	TGCGCCAGCAGCTTGACAGCCCCGGCAAACATTCAGTACTTC
.	TRBV10-3	TRBJ2-7	.	CAISDSPHEQYF	TGTGCCATCAGTGACAGTCCCCACGAGCAGTACTTC
few	TRBV5-1	TRBJ2-7	TRBD1	CASSLGDRDSYEQYF	TGCGCCAGCAGCTTGGGGGACAGGGACTCCTACGAGCAGTACTTC
few	TRBV4-1	TRBJ2-3	.	CASSHPFRGAATSTDTQYF	TGCGCCAGCAGCCATCCCTTCCGCGGGGCAGCGACTAGCACAGATACGCAGTATTTT
few	TRBV28	TRBJ2-7	.	CASAVVGRGFGEQYF	TGTGCCAGCGCGGTTGTGGGCCGCGGGTTTGGGGAGCAGTACTTC
.	TRBV5-1	TRBJ1-2	.	CASSLGRNRGYTF	TGCGCCAGCAGCTTGGGACGGAATCGCGGCTACACCTTC
.	TRBV6-6	TRBJ2-7	TRBD2	CASRTSGGPGEQYF	TGTGCCAGCAGGACTAGCGGGGGACCAGGCGAGCAGTACTTC
few	TRBV7-2	TRBJ2-5	TRBD2	CASSFGPGGGEETQYF	TGTGCCAGCAGCTTCGGGCCCGGCGGGGGTGAAGAGACCCAGTACTTC
.	TRBV20-1	TRBJ2-7	.	CSARASDQTNYEQYF	TGCAGTGCTAGAGCCTCGGACCAGACCAACTACGAGCAGTACTTC
.	TRBV12-3/TRBV12-4	TRBJ1-5	.	CASSYGAPPQHF	TGTGCCAGCAGTTACGGGGCTCCGCCCCAGCATTTT
few	TRBV7-9	TRBJ2-7	TRBD1	CASSMTGTGGFSHEQYF	TGTGCCAGCAGCATGACCGGGACAGGGGGGTTTAGTCACGAGCAGTACTTC
few	TRBV7-3	TRBJ2-3	TRBD2	CASSPSGVGADTQYF	TGTGCCAGCAGCCCGAGCGGGGTAGGGGCAGATACGCAGTATTTT
many	TRBV4-3	TRBJ2-1	TRBD2	CASSQESGDVYNEQFF	TGCGCCAGCAGCCAAGAAAGCGGGGACGTATACAATGAGCAGTTCTTC
.	TRBV20-1	TRBJ2-7	.	CSAGNREGVVYEQYF	TGCAGTGCTGGTAACAGGGAAGGGGTGGTCTACGAGCAGTACTTC
.	TRBV4-1	TRBJ1-2	.	CASSQEQGWYGYTF	TGCGCCAGCAGCCAGGAGCAGGGGTGGTATGGCTACACCTTC
few	TRBV7-9	TRBJ2-3	TRBD2	CASSLASGGRPDTQYF	TGTGCCAGCAGCTTAGCTAGCGGCGGGAGGCCAGATACGCAGTATTTT
once	TRBV6-5	TRBJ1-1	.	CASTRDGGTGEAFF	TGTGCCAGCACCAGGGACGGTGGAACGGGTGAAGCTTTCTTT
.	TRBV7-9	TRBJ1-4	TRBD1	CASSPRRQGAREKLFF	TGTGCCAGCAGCCCCCGGAGGCAGGGGGCACGTGAAAAACTGTTTTTT
.	TRBV29-1	TRBJ2-1	.	CSVVGRRRSEQFF	TGCAGCGTGGTCGGTCGTCGGCGTAGTGAGCAGTTCTTC
.	TRBV21-1	TRBJ2-6	.	CASKTLGDIYSGANVLTF	TGTGCCAGCAAAACCCTCGGGGACATCTACTCTGGGGCCAACGTCCTGACTTTC
.	TRBV29-1	TRBJ1-1	.	CSVEVGAEAFF	TGCAGCGTTGAAGTCGGTGCTGAAGCTTTCTTT
.	TRBV12-3/TRBV12-4	TRBJ1-1	.	CASSFNRITEAFF	TGTGCCAGCAGTTTTAACAGGATCACTGAAGCTTTCTTT
.	TRBV20-1	TRBJ1-2	.	CSARDVRGGSGYGYTF	TGCAGTGCTAGAGATGTGAGGGGGGGCTCGGGCTATGGCTACACCTTC
few	TRBV20-1	TRBJ2-3	TRBD2	CSARRLAGGEADTQYF	TGCAGTGCTAGACGACTAGCGGGGGGGGAAGCAGATACGCAGTATTTT
.	TRBV4-1	TRBJ1-3	.	CASSQERVGGGNTIYF	TGCGCCAGCAGCCAAGAACGAGTTGGGGGTGGAAACACCATATATTTT
few	TRBV29-1	TRBJ2-7	.	CSVEGVAAYEQYF	TGCAGCGTTGAGGGGGTTGCAGCCTACGAGCAGTACTTC
.	TRBV12-5	TRBJ2-1	TRBD1	CASETGTGFDEQFF	TGTGCTAGTGAAACCGGGACAGGGTTTGATGAGCAGTTCTTC
.	TRBV7-2	TRBJ1-2	.	CASSGTTRGGYTF	TGTGCCAGCAGCGGGACGACAAGGGGAGGCTACACCTTC
few	TRBV9	TRBJ2-5	.	CASSWGAGETQYF	TGTGCCAGCAGCTGGGGGGCCGGTGAGACCCAGTACTTC
.	TRBV3-1	TRBJ2-3	TRBD2	CASTFGGGTDTQYF	TGTGCCAGCACATTCGGGGGGGGCACAGATACGCAGTATTTT
.	TRBV20-1	TRBJ1-2	.	CSARPSVSYGYTF	TGCAGTGCTAGACCGTCAGTATCGTATGGCTACACCTTC
.	TRBV20-1	TRBJ2-1	.	CSARIPRSPSGEQFF	TGCAGTGCTAGAATACCGAGGTCCCCCTCGGGTGAGCAGTTCTTC
.	TRBV20-1	TRBJ2-7	TRBD1	CSADRDAYEQYF	TGCAGTGCTGACAGGGATGCCTACGAGCAGTACTTC
.	TRBV28	TRBJ1-2	.	CASSLLINYGYTF	TGTGCCAGCAGTTTACTGATTAACTATGGCTACACCTTC
.	TRBV20-1	TRBJ2-2	.	CSARDPSRGVTGELFF	TGCAGTGCTAGAGATCCTTCCCGTGGGGTCACCGGGGAGCTGTTTTTT
.	TRBV6-6	TRBJ2-7	TRBD1	CASSYSNRQGLPYEQYF	TGTGCCAGCAGTTACTCGAACCGACAGGGGCTTCCCTACGAGCAGTACTTC
once	TRBV12-3/TRBV12-4	TRBJ1-1	.	CASTLLGADTEAFF	TGTGCCAGCACATTATTGGGGGCGGACACTGAAGCTTTCTTT
.	TRBV7-3	TRBJ2-1	TRBD2	CASSFLSPGLAGNEQFF	TGTGCCAGCAGCTTCCTGTCCCCGGGACTAGCAGGGAATGAGCAGTTCTTC
few	TRBV15	TRBJ2-1	.	CATSRGSGEGDNEQFF	TGTGCCACCAGCAGAGGGTCAGGGGAGGGGGACAATGAGCAGTTCTTC
.	TRBV6-1	TRBJ1-5	.	CASSEGLQSYQPQHF	TGTGCCAGCAGTGAAGGTCTACAGAGCTATCAGCCCCAGCATTTT
.	TRBV4-3	TRBJ1-4	.	CASSQDGQGIEKPFF	TGCGCCAGCAGCCAAGACGGCCAGGGGATTGAAAAACCGTTTTTT
few	TRBV29-1	TRBJ2-3	TRBD2	CSVEGGKFGTDTQYF	TGCAGCGTTGAGGGGGGGAAATTTGGTACAGATACGCAGTATTTT
.	TRBV12-3/TRBV12-4	TRBJ2-7	TRBD1	CASSLGTGSFYEQYF	TGTGCCAGCAGTTTGGGGACAGGGAGTTTCTACGAGCAGTACTTC
few	TRBV20-1	TRBJ2-5	TRBD2	CSASRTSGVQETQYF	TGCAGTGCTAGCAGGACTAGCGGGGTCCAAGAGACCCAGTACTTC
.	TRBV7-8	TRBJ1-1	.	CASSRTGWGPNTEAFF	TGTGCCAGCAGCAGAACAGGGTGGGGTCCTAACACTGAAGCTTTCTTT
few	TRBV7-9	TRBJ1-2	.	CASSRSGQPYGYTF	TGTGCCAGCAGCCGTAGTGGACAGCCTTATGGCTACACCTTC
.	TRBV20-1	TRBJ1-1	TRBD1	CSAPDRGKGRTEAFF	TGCAGTGCGCCCGACAGGGGAAAAGGGAGGACTGAAGCTTTCTTT
few	TRBV4-3	TRBJ2-7	.	CASSHRAYYEQYF	TGCGCCAGCAGCCACAGGGCTTACTACGAGCAGTACTTC
many	TRBV6-5	TRBJ2-7	.	CASSYSESYEQYF	TGTGCCAGCAGTTACTCGGAGAGTTACGAGCAGTACTTC
.	TRBV7-9	TRBJ2-5	.	CASRRESAGETQYF	TGTGCCAGCAGACGGGAATCGGCTGGTGAGACCCAGTACTTC
.	TRBV7-8	TRBJ1-1	TRBD1	CASSWGKGTGGKTEAFF	TGTGCCAGCAGCTGGGGGAAAGGGACAGGGGGGAAAACTGAAGCTTTCTTT
.	TRBV2	TRBJ2-5	TRBD1	CASSRQGGIGETQYF	TGTGCCAGCAGTCGACAGGGGGGGATAGGAGAGACCCAGTACTTC
.	TRBV5-5	TRBJ2-7	.	CASSSRRPGYEQYF	TGTGCCAGCTCTTCCCGACGCCCGGGGTACGAGCAGTACTTC
many	TRBV4-1	TRBJ1-1	.	CASSPLGLNTEAFF	TGCGCCAGCAGCCCCTTAGGGCTAAACACTGAAGCTTTCTTT
.	TRBV7-3	TRBJ2-7	.	CASSPAEQGTYEQYF	TGTGCCAGCAGCCCCGCCGAACAGGGAACCTACGAGCAGTACTTC
few	TRBV7-8	TRBJ2-5	.	CASSLVGTGFLETQYF	TGTGCCAGCAGCTTAGTAGGTACAGGCTTTTTGGAGACCCAGTACTTC
many	TRBV6-5	TRBJ1-2	.	CASSYSRGGGYTF	TGTGCCAGCAGTTACTCCAGGGGTGGCGGCTACACCTTC